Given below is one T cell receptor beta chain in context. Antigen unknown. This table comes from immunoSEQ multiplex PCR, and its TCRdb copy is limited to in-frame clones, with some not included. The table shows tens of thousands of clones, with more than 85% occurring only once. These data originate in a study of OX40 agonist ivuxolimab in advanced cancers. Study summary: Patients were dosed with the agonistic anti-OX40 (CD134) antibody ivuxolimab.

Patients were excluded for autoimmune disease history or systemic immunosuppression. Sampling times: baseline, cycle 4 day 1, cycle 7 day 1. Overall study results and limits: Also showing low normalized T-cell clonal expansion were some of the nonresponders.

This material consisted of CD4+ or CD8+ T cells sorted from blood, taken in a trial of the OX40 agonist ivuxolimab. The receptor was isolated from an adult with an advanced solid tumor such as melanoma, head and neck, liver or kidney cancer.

This CDR3 reads CASSSGNLNQPQHF. The CDR3 bases are TGTGCCAGCAGTTCCGGAAACCTCAATCAGCCCCAGCATTTT. J is TRBJ1-5 and V is TRBV27, with D unclear. Germline V gives CDR1 MNHEY, CDR2 SMNVEV (reference sequence). V lost 4 bases and J 3 bases, leaving 10 bases between the germline ends. The CDR3 runs to 14 residues.